The rows below give T cell receptor beta chains drawn from one sample of a study of human T cells and chemical hapten exposure. TCRdb independently ran MiXCR on the 5' RACE reads; one entry per CDR3 protein. The table has 120,000 to 150,000 distinct CDR3 sequences, roughly 4% seen once; the top ten hold approximately 1.3%. These receptors all come from a female donor in good health. Both conserved end residues are part of each CDR3. The order of the fields is CDR3 length, D gene, V gene, J gene, clone size, CDR3 DNA, CDR3 protein. The D gene is left open where the match is weak. A clone size is listed for some rows: how often the clone was seen (once, few, many), or a class if it is expanded.

length: 14; D: TRBD1; V: TRBV2; J: TRBJ2-7; size: -; DNA: TGTGCCAGCAACGGGGACAGGGGATCCTACGAGCAGTACTTC; CDR3: CASNGDRGSYEQYF
length: 14; D: -; V: TRBV6-5; J: TRBJ2-6; size: many; DNA: TGTGCCAGCAGTTACTCGTCCCAGGGTCGCGTCCTGACTTTC; CDR3: CASSYSSQGRVLTF
length: 14; D: -; V: TRBV18; J: TRBJ1-2; size: many; DNA: TGTGCCAGCTCACCTAACAGGTTGCTCTATGGCTACACCTTC; CDR3: CASSPNRLLYGYTF
length: 13; D: -; V: TRBV7-2; J: TRBJ2-5; size: many; DNA: TGTGCCAGCAGCTTAGCTCGTACCGAGACCCAGTACTTC; CDR3: CASSLARTETQYF
length: 13; D: TRBD1; V: TRBV29-1; J: TRBJ1-4; size: many; DNA: TGCAGCGTTGAGACAGGGTGGGATGAAAAACTGTTTTTT; CDR3: CSVETGWDEKLFF
length: 15; D: TRBD2; V: TRBV6-5; J: TRBJ2-2; size: -; DNA: TGTGCCAGCAGTTACAGTAGCGGGGTAACCGGGGAGCTGTTTTTT; CDR3: CASSYSSGVTGELFF
length: 16; D: TRBD2; V: TRBV4-1; J: TRBJ2-1; size: many; DNA: TGCGCCAGCAGCCAAGAATTGTGGGGGGGGAACAATGAGCAGTTCTTC; CDR3: CASSQELWGGNNEQFF
length: 15; D: -; V: TRBV7-2; J: TRBJ2-7; size: many; DNA: TGTGCCAGCAGCTTATCCCAGGGAAGAGCCTACGAGCAGTACTTC; CDR3: CASSLSQGRAYEQYF
length: 16; D: TRBD2; V: TRBV4-3; J: TRBJ2-1; size: few; DNA: TGCGCCAGCAGCCAAGATGGCGGGGGGGTCCACAATGAGCAGTTCTTC; CDR3: CASSQDGGGVHNEQFF
length: 18; D: TRBD1; V: TRBV6-5; J: TRBJ1-5; size: many; DNA: TGTGCCAGCAGTTACCCCCTTGAAAAGACAGGGCCCAGGCAGCCCCAGCATTTT; CDR3: CASSYPLEKTGPRQPQHF
length: 14; D: -; V: TRBV29-1; J: TRBJ1-4; size: many; DNA: TGCAGCGTTGAAGATCGTCAGGGTAGTGAAAAACTGTTTTTT; CDR3: CSVEDRQGSEKLFF
length: 15; D: TRBD2; V: TRBV12-3/TRBV12-4; J: TRBJ2-3; size: many; DNA: TGTGCCAGCAGCCCCGCGGGGGGCGGTACAGATACGCAGTATTTT; CDR3: CASSPAGGGTDTQYF
length: 15; D: TRBD2; V: TRBV20-1; J: TRBJ2-1; size: few; DNA: TGCAGTGCTAGCGGGGGGGCCGAGTGTTATTATGAGCAGTTCTTC; CDR3: CSASGGAECYYEQFF
length: 14; D: -; V: TRBV6-5; J: TRBJ1-2; size: -; DNA: TGTGCCAGCAGTCCAGACAGGAGAGACTATGGCTACACCTTC; CDR3: CASSPDRRDYGYTF
length: 19; D: -; V: TRBV20-1; J: TRBJ1-6; size: many; DNA: TGCAGTGCTAGAGACGAGCGGCCCGGATTTAGCTCCTATAATTCACCCCTCCACTTT; CDR3: CSARDERPGFSSYNSPLHF
length: 17; D: TRBD2; V: TRBV28; J: TRBJ2-1; size: many; DNA: TGTGCCAGCAGTTTATTGGGGGGACTAGCGGGGATTAATGAGCAGTTCTTC; CDR3: CASSLLGGLAGINEQFF
length: 15; D: TRBD1; V: TRBV7-9; J: TRBJ1-1; size: few; DNA: TGTGCCAGCAGCTGGACAGGGGGGACGAACACTGAAGCTTTCTTT; CDR3: CASSWTGGTNTEAFF
length: 16; D: -; V: TRBV28; J: TRBJ1-6; size: many; DNA: TGTGCCAGCAGCCGAGACGGAAACTCCTATAATTCACCCCTCCACTTT; CDR3: CASSRDGNSYNSPLHF
length: 14; D: TRBD1; V: TRBV3-1; J: TRBJ2-1; size: many; DNA: TGTGCCAGCAGCCAAGGACAGGGTTACAATGAGCAGTTCTTC; CDR3: CASSQGQGYNEQFF
length: 16; D: -; V: TRBV7-3; J: TRBJ2-7; size: few; DNA: TGTGCCAGCAGCTTAACGGGGCGGGCTTCCTCCTACGAGCAGTACTTC; CDR3: CASSLTGRASSYEQYF
length: 13; D: -; V: TRBV7-3; J: TRBJ1-1; size: many; DNA: TGTGCCAGCAGCTCCCTCGGAGACACTGAAGCTTTCTTT; CDR3: CASSSLGDTEAFF
length: 13; D: -; V: TRBV12-3/TRBV12-4; J: TRBJ2-7; size: many; DNA: TGTGCCAGCAGTCCACGGGGAGCCTACGAGCAGTACTTC; CDR3: CASSPRGAYEQYF
length: 13; D: TRBD2; V: TRBV29-1; J: TRBJ2-3; size: many; DNA: TGCAGCGTCCGGGACTACAGTTCCGATACGCAGTATTTT; CDR3: CSVRDYSSDTQYF
length: 16; D: -; V: TRBV4-2; J: TRBJ2-4; size: many; DNA: TGTGCCAGCAGCCAAGCGGGTCTAGTGTCGGAGAACATTCAGTACTTC; CDR3: CASSQAGLVSENIQYF
length: 14; D: TRBD1; V: TRBV10-3; J: TRBJ2-7; size: many; DNA: TGTGCCATTGCACCGGGACAGGGGTGGTCGGAGCAGTACTTC; CDR3: CAIAPGQGWSEQYF
length: 12; D: -; V: TRBV12-3/TRBV12-4; J: TRBJ1-2; size: many; DNA: TGTGCCAGCTCTCCGTACAGGGTTCAAGGCACCTTC; CDR3: CASSPYRVQGTF
length: 15; D: TRBD2; V: TRBV30; J: TRBJ2-3; size: -; DNA: TGTGCCTGGAGCGCCGCGGGGGGCCCCACAGATACGCAGTATTTT; CDR3: CAWSAAGGPTDTQYF
length: 13; D: TRBD2; V: TRBV29-1; J: TRBJ2-7; size: many; DNA: TGCAGCGTTGTCGCGGGGGGGACTGGCGAGCAGTACTTC; CDR3: CSVVAGGTGEQYF
length: 13; D: -; V: TRBV11-2; J: TRBJ2-1; size: many; DNA: TGTGCCAGCAGCACCCGCGAAATCAATGAGCAGTTCTTC; CDR3: CASSTREINEQFF
length: 12; D: -; V: TRBV2; J: TRBJ1-5; size: many; DNA: TGTGCCAGCAGCGTCCTACACAATGCCCAGCATTTT; CDR3: CASSVLHNAQHF
length: 13; D: TRBD1; V: TRBV29-1; J: TRBJ1-2; size: many; DNA: TGCAGCGTTGCCGGGACAGGCACTTATGGCTACACCTTC; CDR3: CSVAGTGTYGYTF
length: 15; D: TRBD2; V: TRBV5-1; J: TRBJ2-1; size: many; DNA: TGCGCCAGCAGCGGCGGGACGCCGGGGGGGTATGAGCAGTTCTTC; CDR3: CASSGGTPGGYEQFF
length: 12; D: -; V: TRBV5-6; J: TRBJ2-5; size: few; DNA: TGTGCCAGCAGCTGGGACCGCCAGACCCAGTACTTC; CDR3: CASSWDRQTQYF
length: 14; D: -; V: TRBV20-1; J: TRBJ1-1; size: few; DNA: TGCAGTGCCCGTTTGACTATAGGGAACACTGAAGCTTTCTTT; CDR3: CSARLTIGNTEAFF
length: 13; D: -; V: TRBV12-3/TRBV12-4; J: TRBJ2-2; size: -; DNA: TGTGCCAGCAGTTCAGGACGAACCGGGGAGCTGTTTTTT; CDR3: CASSSGRTGELFF
length: 16; D: -; V: TRBV7-9; J: TRBJ1-4; size: -; DNA: TGTGCCAGCAGCTTAGGGGCGGCCAGAAGGAATGAAAAACTGTTCTTT; CDR3: CASSLGAARRNEKLFF
length: 16; D: TRBD1; V: TRBV27; J: TRBJ2-4; size: few; DNA: TGTGCCAGCAGTTTAGTTTCGGCTCCGGGACAGGGGATTCAGTACTTC; CDR3: CASSLVSAPGQGIQYF
length: 15; D: TRBD1; V: TRBV29-1; J: TRBJ2-3; size: many; DNA: TGCAGCCATTCAACCGGGACAGGGGGCACAGATACGCAGTATTTT; CDR3: CSHSTGTGGTDTQYF
length: 14; D: -; V: TRBV11-2; J: TRBJ2-1; size: -; DNA: TGTGCCAGCAGCTTAGGATTCAGTAGGGGACTCCCTGTTTTC; CDR3: CASSLGFSRGLPVF
length: 13; D: -; V: TRBV11-2; J: TRBJ1-1; size: many; DNA: TGTGCCAGCAGCCCAAGGGCGAGCACTGAAGCTTTCTTT; CDR3: CASSPRASTEAFF
length: 14; D: -; V: TRBV7-9; J: TRBJ2-4; size: -; DNA: TGTGCCAGCAGCACATATGAGGGGGTCGACATTCAGTACTTC; CDR3: CASSTYEGVDIQYF
length: 17; D: TRBD1; V: TRBV6-5; J: TRBJ1-1; size: many; DNA: TGTGCCAGCAGCCCCACCGGGACAGGGGCTCGGAACACTGAAGCTTTCTTT; CDR3: CASSPTGTGARNTEAFF
length: 15; D: -; V: TRBV6-6; J: TRBJ1-5; size: few; DNA: TGTGCCAGCAGTTACTCGCAAGGGGGGACTCAGCCCCAGCATTTT; CDR3: CASSYSQGGTQPQHF
length: 14; D: -; V: TRBV29-1; J: TRBJ2-3; size: many; DNA: TGCAGCGTTGAAGATTCATCTCGCACAGATACGCAGTATTTT; CDR3: CSVEDSSRTDTQYF
length: 17; D: -; V: TRBV6-2/TRBV6-3; J: TRBJ2-1; size: many; DNA: TGTGCCAGCAGTTACTCGACGCCCGACAGGATCTCCGGTGAGCAGTTCTTC; CDR3: CASSYSTPDRISGEQFF
length: 17; D: TRBD1; V: TRBV7-6; J: TRBJ2-3; size: many; DNA: TGTGCCAGCAGCTTAGCGCCTGGACAGGGGGCGTTAGATACGCAGTATTTT; CDR3: CASSLAPGQGALDTQYF
length: 18; D: TRBD1; V: TRBV10-3; J: TRBJ1-5; size: -; DNA: TGTGCCATCAGTGAGGGGGACAGGGGGCTTGGACGCAATCAGCCCCAGCATTTT; CDR3: CAISEGDRGLGRNQPQHF
length: 13; D: -; V: TRBV10-3; J: TRBJ2-3; size: many; DNA: TGTGCCACCCAGGCCCGGAGCACAGATACGCAGTATTTT; CDR3: CATQARSTDTQYF
length: 12; D: TRBD2; V: TRBV20-1; J: TRBJ2-7; size: -; DNA: TGCAGTGCTAGCGCGGGAGACTACGAGCAGTACTTC; CDR3: CSASAGDYEQYF
length: 15; D: TRBD2; V: TRBV20-1; J: TRBJ2-7; size: -; DNA: TGCAGTGCTACCCTCCCTAGCGGCCGCTCCTACGAGCAGTACTTC; CDR3: CSATLPSGRSYEQYF
length: 12; D: TRBD1; V: TRBV12-3/TRBV12-4; J: TRBJ2-4; size: many; DNA: TGTGCCAGCAGCCGGGACAGAAACATTCAGTACTTC; CDR3: CASSRDRNIQYF
length: 18; D: TRBD2; V: TRBV12-3/TRBV12-4; J: TRBJ2-1; size: many; DNA: TGTGCCAGCAGTTCGACCATGACTAGCGGGGGGGCCTCGGATGAGCAGTTCTTC; CDR3: CASSSTMTSGGASDEQFF
length: 15; D: TRBD1; V: TRBV10-3; J: TRBJ1-5; size: many; DNA: TGTGCCACCTCTCGGGACAGGGTCACTAATCAGCCCCAGCATTTT; CDR3: CATSRDRVTNQPQHF